The source of this TCR beta chain is a study of graft-versus-host responses after intestinal transplantation. Study results and caveats: Marrow from the recipient contained GvH clones, some of which had appeared first in ileum or blood. Individuals who had graft-donor T cell macrochimerism had allografts that showed high graft-versus-host to host-versus-graft clonal ratios.

Note on this clone: As yet, its antigen is unknown.

This table comes from immunoSEQ multiplex PCR, and its TCRdb copy is limited to in-frame clones, with some not included. The table includes roughly 69,000 clones, 80% to 95% detected once. Germline values: CDR1 SGHAT, CDR2 FQNNGV. CDR3 length: 15 amino acids. The V gene end was trimmed by 5 bases and the J gene end by 4 bases; junction bases not matched to a gene: 4. The chain uses TRBV11-2 and TRBJ2-2, with 10 bases fitting TRBD1. The specimen was bone marrow, collected 734 days after intestinal transplantation. The receptor was isolated from a human patient who received an intestinal transplant, so some T cells may come from the graft donor. CDR3 region: CASSLRTGGTGELFF. DNA of the CDR3: TGTGCCAGCAGCCTTCGGACAGGGGGCACCGGGGAGCTGTTTTTT.